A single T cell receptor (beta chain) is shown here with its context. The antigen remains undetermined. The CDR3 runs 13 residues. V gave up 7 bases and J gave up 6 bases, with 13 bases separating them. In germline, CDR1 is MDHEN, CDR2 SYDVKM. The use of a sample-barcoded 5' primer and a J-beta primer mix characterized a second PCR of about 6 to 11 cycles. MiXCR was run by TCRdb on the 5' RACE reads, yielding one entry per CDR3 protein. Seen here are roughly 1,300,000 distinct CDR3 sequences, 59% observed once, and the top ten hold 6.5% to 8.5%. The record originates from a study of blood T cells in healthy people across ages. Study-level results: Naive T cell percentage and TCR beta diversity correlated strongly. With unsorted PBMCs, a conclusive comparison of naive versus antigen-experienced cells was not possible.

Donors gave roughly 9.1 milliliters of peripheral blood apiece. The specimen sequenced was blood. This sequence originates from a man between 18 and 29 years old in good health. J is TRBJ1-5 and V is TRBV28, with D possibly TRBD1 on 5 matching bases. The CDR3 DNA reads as TGTGCCAGCATTCGGCGGGGGGGTCAGCCCCAGCATTTT. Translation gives CASIRRGGQPQHF.